This TCR beta chain was observed in a study of T cell repertoires in cytomegalovirus infection. Background on the study: Newly reported HLA-C-restricted and thoroughly characterized HLA-B-restricted CMV epitopes were employed. Study findings and constraints: Ex vivo, HLA-C-restricted CMV-specific TCR beta clonotypes prevailed over the rest of the response.

There are 15 residues in the CDR3. CDR1 and CDR2 (germline): MNHEY, SMNVEV (reference sequence). V was cut by 2 bases and J by 0 bases, with 10 bases left in between. With respect to this clonotype: The antigen remains undetermined.

Each CDR3 protein gets one entry after TCRdb re-called the reads with MiXCR. Of about 52,000 distinct CDR3 sequences listed, less than 20% are singletons. This clonotype originated in a human donor in good health (CMV status not recorded). Some clones in this sample may be carry-over from other donors' samples. The rearrangement uses TRBV27 and TRBJ2-5, with D perhaps given as TRBD1 or TRBD2 (5 bases each). The sequencing here drew on CD8+ T cells from cultured PBMCs, taken from culture after CMV antigen stimulation. The CDR3 coding sequence is TGTGCCAGCAGTTTAAGGGGAGCGTACCAAGAGACCCAGTACTTC. Encoded protein: CASSLRGAYQETQYF.